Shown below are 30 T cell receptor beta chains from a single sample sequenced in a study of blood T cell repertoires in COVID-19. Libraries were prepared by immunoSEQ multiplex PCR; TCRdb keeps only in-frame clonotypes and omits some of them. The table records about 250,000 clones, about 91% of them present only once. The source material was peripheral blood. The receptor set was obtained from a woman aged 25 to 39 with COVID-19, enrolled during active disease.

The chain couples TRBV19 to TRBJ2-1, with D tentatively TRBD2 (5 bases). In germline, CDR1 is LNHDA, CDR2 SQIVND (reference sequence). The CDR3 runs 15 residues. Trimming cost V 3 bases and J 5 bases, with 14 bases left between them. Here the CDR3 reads CASSISSGKNNEQFF. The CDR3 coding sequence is TGTGCCAGTAGTATTTCCAGCGGAAAAAACAATGAGCAGTTCTTC.

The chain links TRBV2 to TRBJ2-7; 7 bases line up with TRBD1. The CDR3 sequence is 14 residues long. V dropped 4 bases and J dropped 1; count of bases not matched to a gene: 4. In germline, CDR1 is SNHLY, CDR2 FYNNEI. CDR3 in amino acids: CASSGPGQSYEQYV. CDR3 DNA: TGTGCCAGCAGTGGGCCGGGACAGTCCTACGAGCAGTACGTC.

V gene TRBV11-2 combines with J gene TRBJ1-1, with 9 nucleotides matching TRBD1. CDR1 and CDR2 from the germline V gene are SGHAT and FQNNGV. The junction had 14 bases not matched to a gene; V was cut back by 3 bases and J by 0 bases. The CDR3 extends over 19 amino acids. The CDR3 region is CASSLEGPGQGLLNTEAFF. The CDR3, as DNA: TGTGCCAGCAGCTTGGAAGGACCGGGACAGGGCCTATTGAACACTGAAGCTTTCTTT. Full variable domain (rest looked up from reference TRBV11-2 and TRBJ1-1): EAGVAQSPRYKIIEKRQSVAFWCNPISGHATLYWYQQILGQGPKLLIQFQNNGVVDDSQLPKDRFSAERLKGVDSTLKIQPAKLEDSAVYLCASSLEGPGQGLLNTEAFFGQGTRLTVV.

The CDR3 sequence is CAWSRPGYYEQYV. The DNA of the CDR3 is TGTGCCTGGAGTCGCCCAGGGTACTACGAGCAGTACGTC. This chain connects TRBV30 to TRBJ2-7; possible D gene TRBD1, 5 bases. Trimming left V 2 bases short and J 3 bases short, with 11 bases between. Germline-derived CDR1 and CDR2 are GTSNPN and SVGIG (reference sequence). The CDR3 loop spans 13 amino acids.

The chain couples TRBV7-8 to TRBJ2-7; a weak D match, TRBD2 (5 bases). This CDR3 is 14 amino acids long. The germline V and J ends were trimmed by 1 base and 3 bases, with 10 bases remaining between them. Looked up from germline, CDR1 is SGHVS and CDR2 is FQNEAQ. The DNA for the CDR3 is TGTGCCAGCAGCTTAGGGTCCGGGGTCTACGAGCAGTACGTC. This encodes CASSLGSGVYEQYV.

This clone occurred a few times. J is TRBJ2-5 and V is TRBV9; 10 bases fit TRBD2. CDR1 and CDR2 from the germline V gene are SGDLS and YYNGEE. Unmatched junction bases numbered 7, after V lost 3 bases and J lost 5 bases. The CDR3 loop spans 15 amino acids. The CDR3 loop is CASSGLAGAGETQYF. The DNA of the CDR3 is TGTGCCAGCAGCGGCCTAGCGGGAGCCGGCGAGACCCAGTACTTC. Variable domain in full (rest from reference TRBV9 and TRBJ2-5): DSGVTQTPKHLITATGQRVTLRCSPRSGDLSVYWYQQSLDQGLQFLIQYYNGEERAKGNILERFSAQQFPDLHSELNLSSLELGDSALYFCASSGLAGAGETQYFGPGTRLLVL.

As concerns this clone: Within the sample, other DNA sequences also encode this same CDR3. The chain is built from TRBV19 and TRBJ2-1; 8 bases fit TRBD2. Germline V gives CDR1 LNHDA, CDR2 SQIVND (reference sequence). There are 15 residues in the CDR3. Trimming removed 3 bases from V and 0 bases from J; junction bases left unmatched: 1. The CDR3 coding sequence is TGTGCCAGTAGTATCAGCGGGAGCTCCTACAATGAGCAGTTCTTC. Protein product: CASSISGSSYNEQFF.

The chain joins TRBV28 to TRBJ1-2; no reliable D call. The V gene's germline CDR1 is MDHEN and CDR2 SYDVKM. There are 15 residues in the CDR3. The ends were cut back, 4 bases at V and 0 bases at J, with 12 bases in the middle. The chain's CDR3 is CASSSGDLANYGYTF. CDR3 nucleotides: TGTGCCAGCAGTTCAGGCGATTTGGCTAACTATGGCTACACCTTC.

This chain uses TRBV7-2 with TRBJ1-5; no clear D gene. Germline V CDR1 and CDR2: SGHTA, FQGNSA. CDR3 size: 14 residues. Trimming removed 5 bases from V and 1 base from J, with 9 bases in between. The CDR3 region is CASSEGSSNQPQHF. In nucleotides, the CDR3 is TGTGCCAGCAGCGAGGGATCGAGCAATCAGCCCCAGCATTTT.

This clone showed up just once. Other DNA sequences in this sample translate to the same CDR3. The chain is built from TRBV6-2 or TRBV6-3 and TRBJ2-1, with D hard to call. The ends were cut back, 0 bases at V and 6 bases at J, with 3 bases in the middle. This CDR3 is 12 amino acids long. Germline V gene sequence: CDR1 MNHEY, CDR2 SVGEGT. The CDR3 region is CASSYSRNEQFF. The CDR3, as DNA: TGTGCCAGCAGTTACTCGCGCAATGAGCAGTTCTTC.

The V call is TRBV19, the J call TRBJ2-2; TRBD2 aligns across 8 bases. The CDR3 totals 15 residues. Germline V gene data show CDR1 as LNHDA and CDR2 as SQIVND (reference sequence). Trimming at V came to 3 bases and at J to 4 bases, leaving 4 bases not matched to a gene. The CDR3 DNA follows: TGTGCCAGTAGTATCGGGGGGGGCCTCACCGGGGAGCTGTTTTTT. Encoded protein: CASSIGGGLTGELFF.

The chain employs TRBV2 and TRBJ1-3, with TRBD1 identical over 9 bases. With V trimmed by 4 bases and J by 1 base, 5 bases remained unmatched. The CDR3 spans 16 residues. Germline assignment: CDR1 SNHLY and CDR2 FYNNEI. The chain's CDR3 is CASSVEGTGSGNTIYF. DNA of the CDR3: TGTGCCAGCAGTGTAGAGGGGACAGGGTCTGGAAACACCATATATTTT.

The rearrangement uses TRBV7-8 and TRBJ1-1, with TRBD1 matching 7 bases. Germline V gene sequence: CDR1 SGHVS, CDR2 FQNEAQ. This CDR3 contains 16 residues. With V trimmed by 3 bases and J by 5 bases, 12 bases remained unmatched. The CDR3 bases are TGTGCCAGCAGCTTTGTTAGGGGGCCCGGGGAGACTGAAGCTTTCTTT. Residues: CASSFVRGPGETEAFF.

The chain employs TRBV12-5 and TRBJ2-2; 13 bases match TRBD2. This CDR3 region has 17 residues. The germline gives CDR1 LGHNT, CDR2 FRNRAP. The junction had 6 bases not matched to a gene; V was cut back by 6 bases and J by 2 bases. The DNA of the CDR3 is TGTGCTAGTGGACGACTAGCGGGAGGCCATAACACCGGGGAGCTGTTTTTT. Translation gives CASGRLAGGHNTGELFF.

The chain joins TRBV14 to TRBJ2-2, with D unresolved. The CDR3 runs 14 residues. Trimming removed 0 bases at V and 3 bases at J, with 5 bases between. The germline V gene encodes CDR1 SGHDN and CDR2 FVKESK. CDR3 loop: CASSQDLYTGELFF. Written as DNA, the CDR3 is TGTGCCAGCAGCCAAGATCTGTACACCGGGGAGCTGTTTTTT. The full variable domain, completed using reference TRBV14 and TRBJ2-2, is EAGVTQFPSHSVIEKGQTVTLRCDPISGHDNLYWYRRVMGKEIKFLLHFVKESKQDESGMPNNRFLAERTGGTYSTLKVQPAELEDSGVYFCASSQDLYTGELFFGEGSRLTVL.

CDR3 loop: CASSSEGYEQYV. The CDR3, as DNA: TGTGCCAGCAGTTCCGAGGGCTACGAGCAGTACGTC. The V and J genes are TRBV6-2 or TRBV6-3 and TRBJ2-7; tentatively, D is TRBD2 (5 bases). Germline loops: CDR1 MNHEY, CDR2 SVGEGT. Trimming shortened V by 4 bases and J by 3 bases, and 7 bases separated the two germline ends. The CDR3 runs 12 residues.

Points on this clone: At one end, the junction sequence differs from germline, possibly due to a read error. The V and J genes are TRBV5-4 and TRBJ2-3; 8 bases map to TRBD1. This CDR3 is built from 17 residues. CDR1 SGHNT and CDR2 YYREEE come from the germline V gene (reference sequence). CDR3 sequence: CASSFNGDRQLHRYAVF. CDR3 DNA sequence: TGTGCCAGCAGCTTTAACGGGGACAGGCAACTTCACAGATACGCAGTATTT.

The CDR3 DNA sequence: TGTGCCACCAGTGGGCATTGGACAGATACGCAGTATTTT. Protein product: CATSGHWTDTQYF. The chain has TRBV24-1 and TRBJ2-3, with D unresolved. The CDR3 spans 13 residues. The V end was cut by 5 bases, the J end by 3 bases, with 8 bases between. Germline loops: CDR1 KGHDR, CDR2 SFDVKD.

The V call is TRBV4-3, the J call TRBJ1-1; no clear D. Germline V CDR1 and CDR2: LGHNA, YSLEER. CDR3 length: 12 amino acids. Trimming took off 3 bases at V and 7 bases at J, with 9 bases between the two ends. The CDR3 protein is CASSHRGGEAFF. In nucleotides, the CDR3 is TGCGCCAGCAGCCACCGGGGTGGTGAAGCTTTCTTT.

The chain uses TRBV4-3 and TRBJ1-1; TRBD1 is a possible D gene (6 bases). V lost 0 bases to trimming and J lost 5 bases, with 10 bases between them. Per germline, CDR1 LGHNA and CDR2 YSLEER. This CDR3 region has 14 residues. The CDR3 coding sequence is TGCGCCAGCAGCCAAGATCAGGGGAGTACTGAAGCTTTCTTT. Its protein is CASSQDQGSTEAFF.

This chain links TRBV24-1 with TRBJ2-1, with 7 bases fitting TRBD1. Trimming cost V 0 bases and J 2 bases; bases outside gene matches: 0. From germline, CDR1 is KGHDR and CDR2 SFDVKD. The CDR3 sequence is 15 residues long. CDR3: CATSDLTGAYNEQFF. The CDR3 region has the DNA TGTGCCACCAGTGATTTGACAGGGGCCTACAATGAGCAGTTCTTC.

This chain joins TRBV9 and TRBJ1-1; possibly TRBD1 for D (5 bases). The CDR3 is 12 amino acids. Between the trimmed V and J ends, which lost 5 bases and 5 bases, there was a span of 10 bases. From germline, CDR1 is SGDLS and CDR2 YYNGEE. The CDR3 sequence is CASSTGVTEAFF. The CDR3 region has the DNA TGTGCCAGCAGTACGGGGGTAACTGAAGCTTTCTTT.

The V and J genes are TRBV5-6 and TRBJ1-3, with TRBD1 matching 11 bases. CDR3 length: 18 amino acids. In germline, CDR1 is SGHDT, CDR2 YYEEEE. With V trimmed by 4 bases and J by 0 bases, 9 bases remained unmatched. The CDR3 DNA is TGTGCCAGCAGCGAGGACAGGGGGCCTATGAACTCTGGAAACACCATATATTTT. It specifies CASSEDRGPMNSGNTIYF. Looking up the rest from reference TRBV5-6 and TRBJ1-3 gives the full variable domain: DAGVTQSPTHLIKTRGQQVTLRCSPKSGHDTVSWYQQALGQGPQFIFQYYEEEERQRGNFPDRFSGHQFPNYSSELNVNALLLGDSALYLCASSEDRGPMNSGNTIYFGEGSWLTVV.

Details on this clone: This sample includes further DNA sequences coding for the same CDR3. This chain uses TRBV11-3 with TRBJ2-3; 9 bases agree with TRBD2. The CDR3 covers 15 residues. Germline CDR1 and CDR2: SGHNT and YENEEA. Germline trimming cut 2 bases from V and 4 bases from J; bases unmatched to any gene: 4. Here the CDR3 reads CASSLLAGSADTQYF. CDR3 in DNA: TGTGCCAGCAGCTTACTAGCGGGGAGCGCAGATACGCAGTATTTT.

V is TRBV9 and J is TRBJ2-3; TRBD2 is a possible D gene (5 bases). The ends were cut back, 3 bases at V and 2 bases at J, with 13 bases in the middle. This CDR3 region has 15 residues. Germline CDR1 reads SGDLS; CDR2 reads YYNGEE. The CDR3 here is CASSGLDWITDTQYF. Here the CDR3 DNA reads TGTGCCAGCAGCGGCTTGGACTGGATCACAGATACGCAGTATTTT.

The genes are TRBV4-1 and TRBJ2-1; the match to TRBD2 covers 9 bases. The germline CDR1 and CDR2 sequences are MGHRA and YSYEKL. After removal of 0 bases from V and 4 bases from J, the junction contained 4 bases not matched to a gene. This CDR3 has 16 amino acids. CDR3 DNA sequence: TGCGCCAGCAGCCAAGATCGAACTAGCGGGTACAATGAGCAGTTCTTC. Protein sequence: CASSQDRTSGYNEQFF.

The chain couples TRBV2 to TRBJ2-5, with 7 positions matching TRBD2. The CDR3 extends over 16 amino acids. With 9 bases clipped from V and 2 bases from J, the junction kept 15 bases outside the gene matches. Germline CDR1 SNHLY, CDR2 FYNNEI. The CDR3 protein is CASCGLGLGEQETQYF. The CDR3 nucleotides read TGTGCCAGTTGTGGGTTAGGACTAGGGGAACAAGAGACCCAGTACTTC.

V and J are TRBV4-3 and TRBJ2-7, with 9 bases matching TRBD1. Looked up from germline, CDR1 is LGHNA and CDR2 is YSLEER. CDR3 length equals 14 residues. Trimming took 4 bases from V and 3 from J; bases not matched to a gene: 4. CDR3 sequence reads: CASSPRDRVYEQYV. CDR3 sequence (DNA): TGCGCCAGCAGCCCCAGGGACAGGGTCTACGAGCAGTACGTC.

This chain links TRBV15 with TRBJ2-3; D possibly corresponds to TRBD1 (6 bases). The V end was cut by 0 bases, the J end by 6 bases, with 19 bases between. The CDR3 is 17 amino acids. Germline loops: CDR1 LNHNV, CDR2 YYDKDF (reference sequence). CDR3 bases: TGTGCCACCAGCAGAGAAGTCTTGGACAGACCTCAGGATACGCAGTATTTT. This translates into CATSREVLDRPQDTQYF.

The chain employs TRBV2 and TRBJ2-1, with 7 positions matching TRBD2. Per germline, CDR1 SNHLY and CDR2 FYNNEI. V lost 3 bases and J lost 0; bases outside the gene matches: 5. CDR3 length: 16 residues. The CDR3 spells CASSEGGGSSYNEQFF. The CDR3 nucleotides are TGTGCCAGCAGTGAGGGCGGCGGGAGCTCCTACAATGAGCAGTTCTTC. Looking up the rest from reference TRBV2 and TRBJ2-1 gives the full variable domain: EPEVTQTPSHQVTQMGQEVILRCVPISNHLYFYWYRQILGQKVEFLVSFYNNEISEKSEIFDDQFSVERPDGSNFTLKIRSTKLEDSAMYFCASSEGGGSSYNEQFFGPGTRLTVL.